The 20 T cell receptor beta chains in this list originate from one sample, sequenced in a study of read filtering for tumor transcriptome and immune sequencing. Molecular barcoded adaptors covering alpha/delta and beta/gamma chains were used on around 400 ng RNA. TCRdb recomputed calls from the reads with MiXCR, one row per CDR3 protein. The sample lists roughly 93,000 distinct CDR3 sequences; roughly 21% were seen once. Sequences were obtained from a population of CD138-negative cells sorted from bone marrow. The receptors were gathered from a donor aged 40 or older with multiple myeloma.

This clonotype has a count of ten or more. The gene calls are TRBV12-3 or TRBV12-4 and TRBJ1-6; D is perhaps TRBD1 (5 bases). Trimming took off 3 bases at V and 8 bases at J, with 8 bases between the two ends. The CDR3 is made up of 13 amino acids. CDR3 nucleotide sequence: TGTGCCAGCAGTTTCGACAGCGATTCACCCCTCCACTTT. This encodes CASSFDSDSPLHF.

As concerns this clonotype: A much more abundant neighbour one base away suggests this may be a read error. The chain carries TRBV18 and TRBJ2-7; D possibly corresponds to TRBD1 (6 bases). The CDR3 has 12 amino acids. CDR1 and CDR2 (germline): KGHSH, LQKENI. CDR3 protein: CASSGTSSERYF. The CDR3 bases are TGTGCCAGCTCAGGGACATCTTCCGAGCGGTACTTC.

This clonotype has ten or more counts. The rearrangement links TRBV24-1 to TRBJ2-6; no definite D call. Germline V gene data show CDR1 as KGHDR and CDR2 as SFDVKD. The length of the CDR3 is 12 residues. The V and J ends lost 9 bases and 2 bases respectively, with 4 bases between them. For the CDR3, the DNA is TGTGCCACCCCGACTGGGGCCAACGTCCTGACTTTC. Translation gives CATPTGANVLTF.

This clonotype was recorded at least ten times. The chain recombines TRBV7-4 with TRBJ1-1, with 9 bases fitting TRBD1. The length of the CDR3 is 18 residues. V dropped 4 bases and J dropped 1; count of bases not matched to a gene: 13. Germline loops: CDR1 SGHVT, CDR2 SQSDAQ. The CDR3 DNA sequence: TGTGCCAGCAGCTCGAACAGGGGGCGAAGTGGGAAGAACACTGAAGCTTTCTTT. It translates to CASSSNRGRSGKNTEAFF.

At least ten counts were recorded for this clonotype. The chain employs TRBV2 and TRBJ1-6; D gene ambiguous. The CDR3 totals 13 residues. Trimming left V 8 bases short and J 0 bases short, with 5 bases between. Germline lookup yields CDR1 SNHLY and CDR2 FYNNEI. In nucleotides, the CDR3 is TGTGCCAGCCGCCTCTCCTATAATTCACCCCTCCACTTT. This encodes CASRLSYNSPLHF.

This clonotype showed up many times. The rearrangement links TRBV2 to TRBJ2-5, with D possibly TRBD2 on 7 matching bases. This CDR3 comprises 16 residues. Per the germline V gene, CDR1 is SNHLY and CDR2 is FYNNEI. V was cut by 6 bases and J by 5 bases, with 22 bases left in between. CDR3 protein: CASRGGGGGEQETQYF. CDR3 DNA: TGTGCCAGCAGAGGGGGGGGTGGAGGAGAGCAGGAGACCCAGTACTTC. The whole variable domain, filled in from reference TRBV2 and TRBJ2-5, reads EPEVTQTPSHQVTQMGQEVILRCVPISNHLYFYWYRQILGQKVEFLVSFYNNEISEKSEIFDDQFSVERPDGSNFTLKIRSTKLEDSAMYFCASRGGGGGEQETQYFGPGTRLLVL.

This clonotype was seen more than once but under ten times. The rearrangement uses TRBV7-3 and TRBJ1-5, with D possibly matching TRBD1 (6 bases). V was shortened by 4 bases and J by 7 bases, with 11 bases between the two germline ends. The CDR3 has 13 residues. The V gene's germline CDR1 is SGHTA and CDR2 FQGTGA. CDR3 DNA sequence: TGTGCCAGCAGCTGGGGGCCGAGCCAGCCCCAGCATTTT. The encoded protein is CASSWGPSQPQHF.

This clonotype was picked up many times. The V gene is TRBV7-9, the J gene TRBJ2-1; D perhaps matches TRBD1 (5 bases). Trimming took off 2 bases at V and 2 bases at J, with 10 bases between the two ends. Germline lookup yields CDR1 SEHNR and CDR2 FQNEAQ (reference sequence). CDR3 size: 15 residues. CDR3 amino acids: CASSLQGRAYNEQFF. In nucleotides, the CDR3 is TGTGCCAGCAGCTTACAGGGAAGGGCCTACAATGAGCAGTTCTTC.

The rearrangement links TRBV20-1 to TRBJ2-1; TRBD2 agrees at 8 bases. This CDR3 region has 14 residues. In germline, CDR1 is DFQATT, CDR2 SNEGSKA (reference sequence). With V trimmed by 3 bases and J by 5 bases, 6 bases remained unmatched. CDR3 sequence reads: CSARGGGPHNEQFF. For the CDR3, the DNA is TGCAGTGCTAGGGGCGGGGGGCCTCACAATGAGCAGTTCTTC.

This clonotype has just a few counts. The chain is built from TRBV19 and TRBJ1-5, with 8 bases aligning to TRBD1. Germline CDR1 LNHDA, CDR2 SQIVND (reference sequence). J gave up 7 bases and V 7 bases, and 6 bases lay outside the gene matches. This CDR3 region has 13 residues. The CDR3 region is CASKRQGYQPQHF. CDR3 sequence (DNA): TGTGCCAGTAAACGACAGGGGTACCAGCCCCAGCATTTT.

This clonotype was seen more than once but under ten times. V and J are TRBV6-5 and TRBJ2-3; 11 bases match TRBD2. Germline V gives CDR1 MNHEY, CDR2 SVGAGI. The trim removed 6 bases at V and 4 bases at J, leaving 3 bases unmatched. The CDR3 extends over 14 amino acids. This CDR3 is CASRGLAAPDTQYF. The CDR3 nucleotides read TGTGCCAGCAGGGGACTAGCGGCTCCAGATACGCAGTATTTT.

A word on this clonotype: One base away lies a much larger clone, so this may be a sequencing read error. The chain couples TRBV12-3 or TRBV12-4 to TRBJ1-1; D may be TRBD1 (6 bases). V was shortened by 3 bases and J by 11 bases, with 16 bases between the two germline ends. The length of the CDR3 is 13 residues. CDR3 coding DNA: TGTGCCAGCAGTTTCGGGACACGGGGCTACGCTTTCTTT. Encoded protein: CASSFGTRGYAFF.

This clonotype came up many times. The gene calls are TRBV28 and TRBJ2-7; D is possibly TRBD2 (6 bases). V lost 8 bases and J lost 6, with 20 bases in between. The CDR3 is 14 amino acids. Germline loops: CDR1 MDHEN, CDR2 SYDVKM. The CDR3 sequence: CASGFWRTGVEQYF. DNA for the CDR3: TGTGCCAGCGGGTTTTGGAGAACGGGAGTCGAGCAGTACTTC.

This clonotype showed up just a few times. The chain couples TRBV12-3 or TRBV12-4 to TRBJ1-2, with unresolved D. This CDR3 has 13 residues. V gave up 8 bases and J gave up 5 bases, with 15 bases separating them. In DNA form, the CDR3 reads TGTGCCAGCGGCGCGGAGGCTTGGTATGGCTACACCTTC. This gives the protein CASGAEAWYGYTF.

This clonotype was seen ten or more times. This chain connects TRBV29-1 to TRBJ2-1; 11 nucleotides agree with TRBD1. This CDR3 has 14 amino acids. With V trimmed by 4 bases and J by 6 bases, 5 bases remained unmatched. The V gene's germline CDR1 is SQVTM and CDR2 ANQGSEA. CDR3 sequence reads: CSVVRGQGGNEQFF. The CDR3 nucleotides are TGCAGCGTTGTCCGGGGACAGGGGGGCAATGAGCAGTTCTTC.

This clonotype occurred a few times. The chain uses TRBV7-3 and TRBJ2-3; D is unclear. The germline gives CDR1 SGHTA, CDR2 FQGTGA. Trimming took off 2 bases at V and 2 bases at J, with 8 bases between the two ends. The CDR3 covers 14 residues. The chain's CDR3 is CASSLSAYTDTQYF. The CDR3 DNA sequence: TGTGCCAGCAGCTTATCCGCCTACACAGATACGCAGTATTTT.

This clonotype was seen many times. The chain uses TRBV2 and TRBJ2-2; 10 bases line up with TRBD1. Germline values: CDR1 SNHLY, CDR2 FYNNEI. V was clipped by 6 bases and J by 2 bases; unmatched bases: 3. CDR3 size: 15 residues. CDR3 amino acids: CASRETGGNTGELFF. The CDR3 nucleotides read TGTGCCAGCAGGGAGACAGGGGGCAACACCGGGGAGCTGTTTTTT.

The chain recombines TRBV7-8 with TRBJ1-2, with D possibly TRBD1 on 6 matching bases. Per germline, CDR1 SGHVS and CDR2 FQNEAQ. Trimming took 8 bases from V and 5 from J, leaving 18 bases between them. The CDR3 is made up of 14 amino acids. The CDR3 region is CASGGQTFFYGYTF. CDR3 nucleotide sequence: TGTGCCAGCGGGGGACAAACCTTCTTTTATGGCTACACCTTC.

This clonotype has more than one count but fewer than ten. The genes are TRBV5-1 and TRBJ2-5; the D gene could be TRBD1 or TRBD2 (5 bases each). Germline V gene data show CDR1 as SGHRS and CDR2 as YFSETQ. Deletions cut 7 bases from V and 3 bases from J, with 13 bases between. The length of the CDR3 is 13 residues. The CDR3 spells CASGTGTEETQYF. The CDR3 nucleotides read TGCGCCAGCGGTACCGGGACCGAAGAGACCCAGTACTTC.

This clonotype turned up a few times. The chain links TRBV12-3 or TRBV12-4 to TRBJ1-4, with unresolved D. There are 12 residues in the CDR3. Trimming removed 3 bases at V and 10 bases at J, with 9 bases between. The CDR3 protein is CASSFSGGKLFF. CDR3 sequence (DNA): TGTGCCAGCAGTTTTTCAGGCGGAAAACTGTTTTTT.